A single sample is the source of the 22 T cell receptor beta chains below, sequenced in a study of cytomegalovirus exposure and HLA in healthy donors. With 60 Vbeta and 13 Jbeta primers, the PCR was carried out. Assay: immunoSEQ multiplex PCR; the TCRdb copy retains only in-frame clones and omits some. The sample records approximately 73,000 clones, about 60% being singletons. Sequenced material: PBMCs. These receptors originate from a man aged 30 to 45 in good health and CMV-seropositive.

This chain joins TRBV7-2 and TRBJ2-4; D is possibly TRBD1 (5 bases). The CDR3 totals 13 residues. V dropped 2 bases and J dropped 4 bases, with 6 bases sitting between them. Germline lookup yields CDR1 SGHTA and CDR2 FQGNSA. The CDR3 coding sequence is TGTGCCAGCAGCTTACAGGGAAAAAACATTCAGTACTTC. Translation: CASSLQGKNIQYF.

This clone was counted only a few times. The chain joins TRBV29-1 to TRBJ1-1; D unresolved. The CDR3 is 14 amino acids. Germline CDR1 reads SQVTM; CDR2 reads ANQGSEA. V was trimmed by 5 bases and J by 3 bases, leaving 16 bases between them. CDR3 DNA: TGCAGCGTTTTAATCTCCCTTGGGCACACTGAAGCTTTCTTT. Protein: CSVLISLGHTEAFF.

This clone has just a few counts. The chain links TRBV7-7 to TRBJ2-1, with a tentative D call TRBD1 (6 bases). There are 13 residues in the CDR3. V was pared by 6 bases and J by 8 bases, with 14 bases between. Germline V gene data show CDR1 as SSHAT and CDR2 as FNYEAQ (reference sequence). The CDR3 DNA reads TGTGCCAGCAGTCGCCGACAGGACGATGAGCAGTTCTTC. Protein sequence: CASSRRQDDEQFF.

This clone appeared many times. CDR3 sequence: CASSSPLAGGTEAFF. The DNA of the CDR3 is TGTGCCAGCAGTTCCCCCCTGGCGGGGGGAACTGAAGCTTTCTTT. The chain joins TRBV6-6 to TRBJ1-1; tentatively, D is TRBD1 (5 bases). The CDR3 has 15 amino acids. V dropped 4 bases and J dropped 5 bases, with 17 bases sitting between them. CDR1 is MNHNY, CDR2 SVGAGI, per germline (reference sequence).

The chain joins TRBV5-1 to TRBJ1-5, with TRBD1 identical over 7 bases. The CDR3 sequence is 15 residues long. Per the germline V gene, CDR1 is SGHRS and CDR2 is YFSETQ. The trim removed 0 bases at V and 3 bases at J, leaving 3 bases unmatched. The CDR3 nucleotides are TGCGCCAGCAGCTTGGGGGACAGTCTCAATCAGCCCCAGCATTTT. Amino acid sequence: CASSLGDSLNQPQHF.

The V and J genes are TRBV5-1 and TRBJ2-3; weak D call: TRBD2 (5 bases). In germline, CDR1 is SGHRS, CDR2 YFSETQ. The CDR3 extends over 15 amino acids. The V end lost 2 bases, the J end lost 2 bases, and 12 bases lay between the germline ends. The CDR3 DNA follows: TGCGCCAGCAGCTTACTAGAAGATGCCACAGATACGCAGTATTTT. This codes for CASSLLEDATDTQYF.

This chain connects TRBV4-3 to TRBJ2-6; no reliable D call. Trimming took 0 bases from V and 0 from J, leaving 9 bases between them. Per germline, CDR1 LGHNA and CDR2 YSLEER. The CDR3 totals 17 residues. The CDR3 DNA reads as TGCGCCAGCAGCCAAGATGGGCTTAACTCTGGGGCCAACGTCCTGACTTTC. This gives the protein CASSQDGLNSGANVLTF.

The rearrangement uses TRBV6-1 and TRBJ2-7; tentatively, D is TRBD1 (5 bases). The CDR3 consists of 14 residues. Germline V CDR1 and CDR2: MNHNS, SASEGT. Trimming pared 0 bases from V and 6 bases from J, leaving 12 bases between. The CDR3 nucleotides are TGTGCCAGCAGTGAAGCGTACAGGAACGGCGAGCAGTACTTC. This translates into CASSEAYRNGEQYF.

The V call is TRBV15, the J call TRBJ1-5; D remains ambiguous. CDR3 length equals 13 residues. Germline V gene sequence: CDR1 LNHNV, CDR2 YYDKDF (reference sequence). Trimming took off 0 bases at V and 7 bases at J, with 7 bases between the two ends. This chain's CDR3 is CATSRDLEQPQHF. In DNA form, the CDR3 reads TGTGCCACCAGCAGAGATCTTGAGCAGCCCCAGCATTTT.

The J gene is TRBJ1-4, the V gene TRBV7-2, with D tentatively TRBD1 (6 bases). Trimming took 5 bases from V and 8 from J, leaving 18 bases between them. This CDR3 contains 15 residues. Germline V gene sequence: CDR1 SGHTA, CDR2 FQGNSA. The CDR3: CASSLYGGAEEKLFF. The CDR3 coding sequence is TGTGCCAGCAGCCTATATGGGGGGGCAGAGGAAAAACTGTTTTTT.

The CDR3 nucleotides read TGTGCCAGCAGCGCCCTACTAGCGGGAGAAGTTGAGCAGTTCTTC. This translates into CASSALLAGEVEQFF. The chain is built from TRBV7-3 and TRBJ2-1; 11 positions match TRBD2. Germline loops: CDR1 SGHTA, CDR2 FQGTGA. This CDR3 region has 15 residues. The V segment lost 5 bases and the J segment 9 bases; nucleotides outside the gene matches: 9.

In nucleotides, the CDR3 is TGTGCCAGTAGCGCCCCGGGACTAGCAAGCGATGAGCAGTTCTTC. It is translated as CASSAPGLASDEQFF. The J gene is TRBJ2-1, the V gene TRBV19, with 9 bases aligning to TRBD2. V trimming: 6 bases; J trimming: 8 bases; junction bases outside the gene matches: 11. The CDR3 contains 15 residues. From germline, CDR1 is LNHDA and CDR2 SQIVND (reference sequence). Using reference TRBV19 and TRBJ2-1 for the parts outside the CDR3, the full variable domain is DGGITQSPKYLFRKEGQNVTLSCEQNLNHDAMYWYRQDPGQGLRLIYYSQIVNDFQKGDIAEGYSVSREKKESFPLTVTSAQKNPTAFYLCASSAPGLASDEQFFGPGTRLTVL.

The rearrangement joins TRBV7-9 to TRBJ2-1, with TRBD2 as a possible D gene (5 bases). Trimming took 5 bases from V and 4 from J, leaving 9 bases between them. The CDR3 totals 13 residues. CDR1 is SEHNR, CDR2 FQNEAQ, per germline (reference sequence). CDR3 coding DNA: TGTGCCAGCAGCCGAGACTATTACAATGAGCAGTTCTTC. Translating gives CASSRDYYNEQFF.

V gene TRBV27 combines with J gene TRBJ2-3; no clear D gene. The germline V gene has CDR1 MNHEY and CDR2 SMNVEV (reference sequence). V was pared by 3 bases and J by 1 base, with 8 bases between. The CDR3 contains 14 residues. The CDR3 is CASSLWQGTDTQYF. The CDR3 nucleotides read TGTGCCAGCAGTTTGTGGCAGGGCACAGATACGCAGTATTTT.

The rearrangement joins TRBV10-3 to TRBJ2-2, with a possible D match to TRBD1 (5 bases). This CDR3 has 18 amino acids. Trimming removed 3 bases at V and 2 bases at J, with 19 bases between. Looked up from germline, CDR1 is ENHRY and CDR2 is SYGVKD. CDR3 loop: CAISDEDNSAPNTGELFF. In DNA, the CDR3 is TGTGCCATCAGTGATGAGGACAACTCAGCCCCTAACACCGGGGAGCTGTTTTTT.

This chain uses TRBV28 with TRBJ2-7, with 7 bases lining up with TRBD1. The germline V gene has CDR1 MDHEN and CDR2 SYDVKM. The CDR3 totals 19 residues. Trimming took 7 bases from V and 1 from J; bases not matched to a gene: 22. CDR3 in DNA: TGTGCCAGCAAGGGGACGGGTACGGGGACAGCCCCGACTTCCTACGAGCAGTACTTC. This gives the protein CASKGTGTGTAPTSYEQYF.

The V gene is TRBV7-6, the J gene TRBJ2-3; 9 bases are shared with TRBD1. Trimming at V came to 1 base and at J to 6 bases, leaving 11 bases not matched to a gene. Germline V lookup: CDR1 SGHVS, CDR2 FNYEAQ. This CDR3 has 17 residues. Written as DNA, the CDR3 is TGTGCCAGCAGCTTAGGGGCCCAACAGGGGGCCAGGGATACGCAGTATTTT. This gives the protein CASSLGAQQGARDTQYF.

This clone was observed a handful of times. The rearrangement joins TRBV27 to TRBJ2-7; TRBD1 matches at 9 bases. V trimming: 5 bases; J trimming: 6 bases; junction bases outside the gene matches: 8. There are 14 residues in the CDR3. Looked up from germline, CDR1 is MNHEY and CDR2 is SMNVEV (reference sequence). The CDR3 DNA follows: TGTGCCAGCAGTAGCAGACAGGGGGTTAGCGAGCAGTACTTC. It is translated as CASSSRQGVSEQYF.

The chain employs TRBV6-5 and TRBJ1-5, with 8 bases matching TRBD1. From germline, CDR1 is MNHEY and CDR2 SVGAGI. J was trimmed by 6 bases and V by 7 bases; bases with no gene match: 8. The CDR3 spans 14 residues. The CDR3 bases are TGTGCCAGCACCAAGGCAGGGGGCGGTCAGCCCCAGCATTTT. Amino acids: CASTKAGGGQPQHF.

The V and J genes are TRBV21-1 and TRBJ1-1. TRBV21-1 is assigned pseudogene status. This CDR3 is 16 amino acids long. CDR3 loop: CASSKGFETGDTEAFF. The CDR3 DNA follows: TGTGCCAGCAGCAAGGGATTTGAGACCGGGGACACTGAAGCTTTCTTT.

The chain employs TRBV5-6 and TRBJ2-3; no clear D gene. The CDR3 runs 14 residues. CDR1 and CDR2 (germline): SGHDT, YYEEEE. Trimming took off 4 bases at V and 0 bases at J, with 9 bases between the two ends. The CDR3 loop is CASSPLPSTDTQYF. CDR3 bases: TGTGCCAGCAGCCCCCTTCCTAGCACAGATACGCAGTATTTT.

This chain links TRBV10-3 with TRBJ1-2; D is unresolved. This CDR3 comprises 12 residues. CDR1 and CDR2 from the germline V gene are ENHRY and SYGVKD. Trimming removed 7 bases from V and 1 base from J, with 7 bases in between. The CDR3 region has the DNA TGTGCCATCAACCGGGGTAACTATGGCTACACCTTC. Translating gives CAINRGNYGYTF.